These 3 T cell receptor beta chains were all obtained from the same sample, sequenced in a study of shared clonotypes between healthy human individuals. TCRdb keeps only in-frame clones here, not all; method: immunoSEQ multiplex PCR. The data show about 800,000 clones, 96% seen once. CD45RO-negative, CCR7-selected cells formed the naive CD8 fraction, which excluded terminally differentiated effector memory CD45RA+ cells. The sample consisted of naive CD8+ T cells sorted from blood. All receptors come from a man aged 25-45 years in good health.

This clone was counted a single time. The chain uses TRBV15 and TRBJ2-3; D is ambiguous. This CDR3 contains 17 residues. Trimming left V 0 bases short and J 0 bases short, with 13 bases between. Looked up from germline, CDR1 is LNHNV and CDR2 is YYDKDF (reference sequence). For the CDR3, the DNA is TGTGCCACCAGCAGAGAACCCGCACCTACTAGCACAGATACGCAGTATTTT. It yields the protein CATSREPAPTSTDTQYF.

This chain joins TRBV10-3 and TRBJ2-1; D possibly corresponds to TRBD1 (5 bases). This CDR3 contains 12 residues. Per germline, CDR1 ENHRY and CDR2 SYGVKD. V lost 9 bases and J 8 bases, leaving 14 bases between the germline ends. DNA for the CDR3: TGTGCCATTAGCCCAGGGATCGATGAGCAGTTCTTC. This gives the protein CAISPGIDEQFF.

This clone appeared once. This chain joins TRBV6-5 and TRBJ2-1; D unresolved. The V end was cut by 8 bases, the J end by 8 bases, with 16 bases between. Germline lookup yields CDR1 MNHEY and CDR2 SVGAGI. The CDR3 is made up of 13 amino acids. In DNA form, the CDR3 reads TGTGCCAGCTCGCCCCGGTGGGCCCATGAGCAGTTCTTC. Protein: CASSPRWAHEQFF.